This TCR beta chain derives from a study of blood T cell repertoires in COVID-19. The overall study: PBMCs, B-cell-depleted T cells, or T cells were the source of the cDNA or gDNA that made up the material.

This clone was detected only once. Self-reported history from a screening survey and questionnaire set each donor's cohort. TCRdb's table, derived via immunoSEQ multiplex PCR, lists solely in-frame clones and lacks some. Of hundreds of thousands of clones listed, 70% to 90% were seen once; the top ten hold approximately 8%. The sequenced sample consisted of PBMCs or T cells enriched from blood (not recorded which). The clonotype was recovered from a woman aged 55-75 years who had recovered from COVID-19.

The DNA for the CDR3 is TGTGCCAGCAGCGGGGAGGGGCTTACCTACAATGAGCAGTTCTTC. Protein sequence: CASSGEGLTYNEQFF. The chain recombines TRBV2 with TRBJ2-1, with 7 nucleotides matching TRBD2. The CDR3 is 15 residues long. V lost 6 bases and J lost 2; bases outside the gene matches: 7. Germline V lookup: CDR1 SNHLY, CDR2 FYNNEI.